The rows below give T cell receptor beta chains drawn from one sample of a study of blood T cell repertoires in COVID-19. Assay: immunoSEQ multiplex PCR; the TCRdb copy retains only in-frame clones and omits some. The repertoire holds more than 30,000 clones, 80% seen once, with around 15% in the top ten. The specimen sequenced was peripheral blood. All receptors derive from a woman aged 70-85 years with acute or convalescent COVID-19. CDR3s include the opening cysteine and the closing phenylalanine or tryptophan. D genes are given only for firm matches. Rows give clone size only sometimes, using once, few, many, or a class for an expanded clone.

j_gene | v_gene | d_gene | abundance | CDR3nt | CDR3aa
TRBJ1-6 | TRBV10-2 | NA | few | TGCGCCAGCAGGGGAGACAATTCACCCCTCCACTTT | CASRGDNSPLHF
TRBJ2-3 | TRBV3-1/TRBV3-2 | TRBD2 | once | TGTGCCAGCAGGGCGGGAGGGACAGATACGCAGTATTTT | CASRAGGTDTQYF
TRBJ2-7 | TRBV2 | NA | NA | TGTGCCAGCAAACCAAAAGGCGGGAACGGGGAATACGAGCAGTACTTC | CASKPKGGNGEYEQYF
TRBJ1-2 | TRBV20-1 | NA | NA | TGCAGTGCTAGTGGGACATCCTATGGCTACACCTTC | CSASGTSYGYTF
TRBJ2-2 | TRBV10-3 | TRBD1 | NA | TGTGCCATCGGTTCCGGGACAGGGATAAACACCGGGGAGCTGTTTTTT | CAIGSGTGINTGELFF
TRBJ2-1 | TRBV28 | NA | NA | TGTGCCAGCAGACGGGACTCCCAACCCTACAATGAGCAGTTCTTC | CASRRDSQPYNEQFF
TRBJ2-5 | TRBV19 | TRBD2 | NA | TGTGCCAGTAGTTCCCGACTAGCGGAACCCGGGGGGACCCAGTACTTC | CASSSRLAEPGGTQYF
TRBJ2-7 | TRBV2 | TRBD1 | NA | TGTGCCAGCTCCTCTACCGGGACAGGGCGCGACGAGCAGTACTTC | CASSSTGTGRDEQYF
TRBJ1-1 | TRBV4-1 | TRBD1 | NA | TGCGCCAGCAGCCCATACGGACAGGGTCCGAACACTGAAGCTTTCTTT | CASSPYGQGPNTEAFF
TRBJ1-1 | TRBV2 | TRBD1 | few | TGTGCCAGCAGTATAGGACAGGGCCCGGTGGAAGCTTTCTTT | CASSIGQGPVEAFF
TRBJ1-2 | TRBV5-6 | NA | NA | TGTGCCAGCAGCTTGGCTGGGGCGGAACACTATGGCTACACCTTC | CASSLAGAEHYGYTF
TRBJ2-2 | TRBV19 | TRBD2 | once | TGTGCCAGTAGGCCCGGGACTAAAACCGGGGAGCTGTTTTTT | CASRPGTKTGELFF
TRBJ1-1 | TRBV5-1 | TRBD1 | once | TGCGCCAGCAGCTTGGTAGGAGGGGGCGAGGGCCAAGCTTTCTTT | CASSLVGGGEGQAFF
TRBJ2-7 | TRBV6-5 | TRBD1 | NA | TGTGCCAGCAGCACAGGGGGCGCAGGAAATCACGAGCAGTACTTC | CASSTGGAGNHEQYF
TRBJ1-2 | TRBV15 | NA | NA | TGTGCCACCAGTCCGACAGTCAGCTATGGCTACACCTTC | CATSPTVSYGYTF
TRBJ1-5 | TRBV19 | NA | once | TGTGCCAGTACGTCTAGCAATCAGCCCCAGCATTTT | CASTSSNQPQHF
TRBJ2-7 | TRBV7-2 | TRBD2 | few | TGTGCCAGCAGCCACGAGCGGGAGCGATCCTACGAGCAGTACTTC | CASSHERERSYEQYF
TRBJ2-1 | TRBV12-3/TRBV12-4 | NA | NA | TGTGCCAGCAGTTTTCGCAATGAGCAGTTCTTC | CASSFRNEQFF
TRBJ2-6 | TRBV6-5 | TRBD2 | NA | TGTGCCAGCAGCCCCGGGGGGGCTGGGGCCAACGTCCTGACTTTC | CASSPGGAGANVLTF
TRBJ1-1 | TRBV7-9 | NA | NA | TGTGCCACCGCGAGGACTGAAGCTTTCTTT | CATARTEAFF
TRBJ2-5 | TRBV7-9 | TRBD2 | NA | TGTGCCAGCAGCTTAGGCAGTACTAGCGGGAGAGGATCGGAGACCCAGTACTTC | CASSLGSTSGRGSETQYF
TRBJ2-7 | TRBV2 | TRBD1 | few | TGTGCCAGCGGGGGGGACAGGGCGAAAAACTACCCCTACGAGCAGTACTTC | CASGGDRAKNYPYEQYF
TRBJ2-1 | TRBV12-3/TRBV12-4 | NA | NA | TGTGCCAGCAGTTTATTTGGGAGTGAGCAGTTCTTC | CASSLFGSEQFF
TRBJ1-2 | TRBV5-1 | TRBD1 | few | TGCGCCAGCAGCTTGGCCGAGGACAGGGTCTATGGCTACACCTTC | CASSLAEDRVYGYTF
TRBJ2-5 | TRBV7-2 | TRBD1 | NA | TGTGCCAGCAGCTTAAGGGCAGGGGGCCCGGAGACCCAGTACTTC | CASSLRAGGPETQYF
TRBJ2-7 | TRBV5-8 | TRBD1 | NA | TGTGCCAGCAGCCGACAGGGGCGGGTATACGAGCAGTACTTC | CASSRQGRVYEQYF
TRBJ1-2 | TRBV3-1/TRBV3-2 | TRBD1 | NA | TGTGCCAGCAGCCAAGGGGGACAGATTTACTATGGCTACACCTTC | CASSQGGQIYYGYTF
TRBJ2-7 | TRBV28 | TRBD1 | many | TGTGCCAGCAGCGGAGGACAGGAGTACTTC | CASSGGQEYF
TRBJ1-5 | TRBV19 | NA | few | TGTGCCAGTAGTATAGTGGCAGGGTTGGATCAGCCCCAGCATTTT | CASSIVAGLDQPQHF
TRBJ1-2 | TRBV7-9 | NA | NA | TGTGCCAGCAGCTTGACAGGACCTTATGGCTACACCTTC | CASSLTGPYGYTF
TRBJ2-7 | TRBV15 | TRBD2 | NA | TGTGCCACCAGCAGAGTATCTGGTACGGCGGGAGGGTACGAGCAGTACTTC | CATSRVSGTAGGYEQYF
TRBJ1-1 | TRBV5-4 | NA | NA | TGTGCCAGCTACGGGAAGCATATGAACACTGAAGCTTTCTTT | CASYGKHMNTEAFF
TRBJ2-3 | TRBV27 | NA | NA | TGTGCCAGCAGTTTACGGGACAAGCCCAGCACAGATACGCAGTATTTT | CASSLRDKPSTDTQYF
TRBJ1-4 | TRBV2 | NA | NA | TGTGCCAGCAGTGAAGCCGGGAGGGGAGGGAATGAAAAACTGTTTTTT | CASSEAGRGGNEKLFF
TRBJ1-4 | TRBV19 | TRBD1 | NA | TGTGCCAGTAGAAAGGGGACAGGCGCAACTAATGAAAAACTGTTTTTT | CASRKGTGATNEKLFF
TRBJ2-3 | TRBV25-1 | TRBD2 | many | TGTGCCAGCAGTACACTAGCGACTAGCACAGATACGCAGTATTTT | CASSTLATSTDTQYF
TRBJ1-2 | TRBV21-1 | NA | NA | TGTGCCAGCAGCCCCCAAGGGGGATCAGGGGGCGACTATGGCTACACCTTC | CASSPQGGSGGDYGYTF
TRBJ2-7 | TRBV2 | NA | NA | TGTGCCAGCAGTGAGGTACTAGTCAAGTACTTC | CASSEVLVKYF
TRBJ1-1 | TRBV24-1 | NA | NA | TGTGCCACCAGTGATTCGGACAGCCGCACTGAAGCTTTCTTT | CATSDSDSRTEAFF
TRBJ2-5 | TRBV19 | NA | NA | TGTGCCAGTAGTATCGGGCTAGCTCCTGGAGAGACCCAGTACTTC | CASSIGLAPGETQYF
TRBJ1-4 | TRBV27 | NA | NA | TGTGCCAGCAGTCTCAGACAGGATCTTCTAAAACTGTTTTTT | CASSLRQDLLKLFF
TRBJ2-7 | TRBV7-2 | NA | NA | TGTGCCAGCAGCTTAGGACGAGCGGCCACTCCTTGTCGGTACTTC | CASSLGRAATPCRYF